Listed below are T cell receptor beta chains from one sample, sequenced in a study of regulatory T cells in long-lasting Graves disease. TCRdb re-called the multiplex PCR reads with MiXCR, one entry per CDR3 protein. The sample holds 300,000 to 400,000 distinct CDR3 sequences; 15% to 18% are singletons and the top ten take roughly 20%. This specimen was peripheral blood mononuclear cells (PBMCs), taken at new diagnosis, from a patient treated with antithyroid drugs. All receptors come from a female donor with Graves disease. CDR3s include the opening cysteine and the closing phenylalanine or tryptophan. A D gene is named only where the DNA matches it firmly. Clone size is shown for a subset of rows, as once, few, many or a class of expanded clone.

cdr3_nt cdr3_aa v_call clone_size d_call j_call
TGTGCCACCAGTGACCTGTATGGCTACACCTTC CATSDLYGYTF TRBV24-1 many - TRBJ1-2
TGTGCCAGCAGCTTGGCCGGGGGCAGCTTAGGGACCCAGTACTTC CASSLAGGSLGTQYF TRBV5-5 many - TRBJ2-5
TGTGCCAGCAATCAACTTAGCGGGGGGGCCACAGATACGCAGTATTTT CASNQLSGGATDTQYF TRBV12-3/TRBV12-4 many TRBD2 TRBJ2-3
TGCAGTGCTAGGGGCCCGGACAGGGAGCAGTATTTT CSARGPDREQYF TRBV20-1 many TRBD1 TRBJ2-3
TGTGCCAGCAGTTTACCTCAGCTCGCTGAAGCTTTCTTT CASSLPQLAEAFF TRBV12-3/TRBV12-4 - - TRBJ1-1
TGCGCCAGCTCCACCGGGACAGGGGGATCAGATACGCAGTATTTT CASSTGTGGSDTQYF TRBV5-1 many TRBD1 TRBJ2-3
TGTGCCAGCAGCTCAGACGTTAGCTCCTACAATGAGCAGTTCTTC CASSSDVSSYNEQFF TRBV7-2 few - TRBJ2-1
TGTGCCAGCAGCCCCGGGACATTCGATTCACCCCTCCACTTT CASSPGTFDSPLHF TRBV5-6 - - TRBJ1-6
TGTGCCAGCAGTTTAGCGGAGGGGACTTACAATGAGCAGTTCTTC CASSLAEGTYNEQFF TRBV28 many - TRBJ2-1
TGTGCCAGCAGACCACCGGGACTAGCGGACAATGAGCAGTTCTTC CASRPPGLADNEQFF TRBV7-2 many TRBD2 TRBJ2-1
TGTGCCAGCACCAAATTAAACACCGGGGAGCTGTTTTTT CASTKLNTGELFF TRBV6-2/TRBV6-3 many - TRBJ2-2
TGTGCCAGCTACCGGGACGGACTGAACACTGAAGCTTTCTTT CASYRDGLNTEAFF TRBV5-5 many - TRBJ1-1
TGTGCCAGCAGCGGAGTGGGGGGCCGGGGCGAGCAGTACTTC CASSGVGGRGEQYF TRBV11-2 many - TRBJ2-7
TGTGCCAGCAGATGGGGACAGGGGGCGGGCGAGCAGTACTTC CASRWGQGAGEQYF TRBV27 many TRBD1 TRBJ2-7
TGTGCCTGGAGTACCGGTCTAGCGGGAGGTCTGCACGAGCAGTACTTC CAWSTGLAGGLHEQYF TRBV30 few TRBD2 TRBJ2-7
TGTGCCTGGATAGTAGGCTATGGCTACACCTTC CAWIVGYGYTF TRBV30 - - TRBJ1-2